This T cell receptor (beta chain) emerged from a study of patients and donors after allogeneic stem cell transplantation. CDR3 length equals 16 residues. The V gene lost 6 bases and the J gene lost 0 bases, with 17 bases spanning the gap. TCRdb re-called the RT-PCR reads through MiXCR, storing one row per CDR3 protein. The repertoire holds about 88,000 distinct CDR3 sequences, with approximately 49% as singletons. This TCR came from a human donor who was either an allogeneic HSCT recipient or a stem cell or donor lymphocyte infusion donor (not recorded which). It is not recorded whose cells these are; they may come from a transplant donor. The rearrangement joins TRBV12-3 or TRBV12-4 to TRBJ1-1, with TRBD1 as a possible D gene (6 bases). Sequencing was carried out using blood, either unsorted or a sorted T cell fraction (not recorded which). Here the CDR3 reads CASRDVGGRMNTEAFF. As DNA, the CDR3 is TGTGCCAGCAGGGACGTAGGGGGGCGGATGAACACTGAAGCTTTCTTT.